The 20 T cell receptor beta chains given below trace back to one sample, sequenced in a study of early T cells in non-severe SARS-CoV-2 infection (dated by TCRdb to 2020 to 2022). Library method: 5' RACE. The instrument was a NextSeq 500. In TCRdb, the public reads were trimmed at Q25 with fastp and aligned with MiXCR, with productive beta chains retained. Rows merge per CDR3 protein into single entries with the most common DNA and genes. The sample includes about 33,000 distinct CDR3 sequences, with under 5.5% observed a single time. The ten largest clones add up to approximately 8.5% of the sample. Sequencing was performed on whole blood. These receptor sequences come from an adult who was a healthcare worker with PCR-confirmed SARS-CoV-2 infection or an uninfected control (not recorded which).

This clonotype has a count of ten or more. The chain is built from TRBV28 and TRBJ1-5; the D is unclear. The CDR3 totals 14 residues. V was shortened by 8 bases and J by 1 base, with 12 bases between the two germline ends. Per the germline V gene, CDR1 is MDHEN and CDR2 is SYDVKM. The CDR3 nucleotides are TGTGCCAGCTCCTCTGAAGCGAGCAATCAGCCCCAGCATTTT. Residues: CASSSEASNQPQHF.

This clonotype was seen many times. The gene calls are TRBV7-9 and TRBJ2-1, with 7 positions matching TRBD2. V shed 7 bases and J 6 bases; nucleotides not matched to a gene: 15. The CDR3 consists of 16 residues. Germline loops: CDR1 SEHNR, CDR2 FQNEAQ (reference sequence). The CDR3 DNA reads TGTGCCAGCATCCCTTTAGGGACTATCGACCTCAATGAGCAGTTCTTC. This translates into CASIPLGTIDLNEQFF.

Ten or more counts support this clonotype. This rearrangement joins TRBV12-2 to TRBJ2-1; the table gives TRBD1 as D, unverified against the DNA. TRBV12-2 is reported as a pseudogene. This CDR3 has 14 amino acids. The CDR3 nucleotides read TGTGCAAGTCGCGTGGACAGGAGTTACAATGAGCAGTTCTTC. This gives the protein CASRVDRSYNEQFF.

The CDR3 loop reads CASSQQTRPGSETQYF. CDR3 sequence (DNA): TGTGCCAGCAGCCAACAAACCCGACCGGGCTCAGAGACCCAGTACTTC. The genes are TRBV5-4 and TRBJ2-5; D remains unclear. The CDR3 sequence is 16 residues long. The germline V and J ends were trimmed by 4 bases and 4 bases, with 20 bases remaining between them. Germline loops: CDR1 SGHNT, CDR2 YYREEE (reference sequence).

This clonotype was seen many times. Written as DNA, the CDR3 is TGTGCCACCAGTCAGGGGTTTGGCAATCAGCCCCAGCATTTT. This encodes CATSQGFGNQPQHF. V and J are TRBV24-1 and TRBJ1-5; perhaps TRBD1 as D (6 bases). From germline, CDR1 is KGHDR and CDR2 SFDVKD. V dropped 6 bases and J dropped 2 bases, with 10 bases sitting between them. The CDR3 totals 14 residues.

This clonotype appeared many times. This chain uses TRBV6-5 with TRBJ1-1; TRBD1 matches 8 bases. V dropped 6 bases and J dropped 3; count of bases not matched to a gene: 9. This CDR3 has 15 residues. CDR1 MNHEY and CDR2 SVGAGI come from the germline V gene. The CDR3, as DNA: TGTGCCAGCAGCAACAATGGACAGGGCTACACTGAAGCTTTCTTT. It codes for CASSNNGQGYTEAFF.

This clonotype was seen at least ten times. This chain uses TRBV20-1 with TRBJ2-7; TRBD2 might be the D (7 bases). The CDR3 has 15 amino acids. Trimming took off 0 bases at V and 2 bases at J, with 14 bases between the two ends. Germline-derived CDR1 and CDR2 are DFQATT and SNEGSKA (reference sequence). CDR3 loop: CSARDLKGGPYEQYF. The CDR3 nucleotides read TGCAGTGCTAGAGATTTAAAGGGGGGGCCCTACGAGCAGTACTTC.

This clonotype was detected many times. The V gene is TRBV5-6, the J gene TRBJ2-3; 11 nucleotides line up with TRBD2. Germline loops: CDR1 SGHDT, CDR2 YYEEEE. V lost 6 bases to trimming and J lost 4 bases; unmatched junction nucleotides: 4. The CDR3 runs to 14 residues. Written as DNA, the CDR3 is TGTGCCAGCACCTGGACTAGCGGGCCAGATACGCAGTATTTT. This codes for CASTWTSGPDTQYF.

This clonotype was found a few times. No DNA is shown, since the ends of the CDR3 on it are uncertain; the CDR3 is the one TCRdb lists. The V and J genes are TRBV28 and TRBJ1-4; whether TRBD1, the table's D call, matches the DNA was not checked. The CDR3 length is 18 residues, termini included. Germline CDR1 MDHEN, CDR2 SYDVKM. The CDR3 region is CASRDPETGIVVGKNCFF.

This clonotype was seen many times. The chain combines TRBV5-6 with TRBJ2-3; D unclear. The V end was cut by 0 bases, the J end by 5 bases, with 1 base between. CDR3 length: 11 amino acids. Germline lookup yields CDR1 SGHDT and CDR2 YYEEEE. CDR3 region: CASSLEDTQYF. The CDR3 DNA sequence: TGTGCCAGCAGCTTGGAAGATACGCAGTATTTT.

In this sample, this clonotype turned up many times. The chain has TRBV7-2 and TRBJ2-4; 9 bases are a match to TRBD1. The CDR3 has 14 amino acids. The germline V gene encodes CDR1 SGHTA and CDR2 FQGNSA. J was trimmed by 6 bases and V by 4 bases; bases with no gene match: 4. CDR3 sequence: CASSSTGGRNIQYF. CDR3 coding DNA: TGTGCCAGCAGCTCCACAGGGGGCAGAAACATTCAGTACTTC.

The chain employs TRBV11-2 and TRBJ2-1; no definite D call. The CDR3 has 11 amino acids. Trimming took 4 bases from V and 7 from J, leaving 5 bases between them. CDR1 and CDR2 from the germline V gene are SGHAT and FQNNGV. The CDR3: CASSSPNEQFF. In nucleotides, the CDR3 is TGTGCCAGCAGCTCTCCAAATGAGCAGTTCTTC.

This clonotype was picked up many times. This chain links TRBV10-3 with TRBJ2-1; 13 bases map to TRBD2. The CDR3 has 17 amino acids. The V segment lost 5 bases and the J segment 6 bases; nucleotides outside the gene matches: 10. Germline CDR1 is ENHRY and CDR2 is SYGVKD. The CDR3 DNA reads as TGTGCCATCAGTTTGACTAGCGGGGGGCCGTTCGGCAATGAGCAGTTCTTC. It yields the protein CAISLTSGGPFGNEQFF.

As DNA, the CDR3 is TGCAGTGCTAGAGACCTAGCGGGAGGCGGTGGGTCCTACGAGCAGTACTTC. Protein: CSARDLAGGGGSYEQYF. The V call is TRBV20-1, the J call TRBJ2-7; the match to TRBD2 covers 11 bases. CDR3 length equals 17 residues. The junction had 8 bases not matched to a gene; V was cut back by 0 bases and J by 1 base. In germline, CDR1 is DFQATT, CDR2 SNEGSKA (reference sequence).

The table lists this clonotype with a few counts. The rearrangement joins TRBV3-1 to TRBJ2-3, with 8 bases fitting TRBD2. Germline V gene lookup returns CDR1 LGHDT and CDR2 YNNKEL (reference sequence). The CDR3 extends over 16 amino acids. J gave up 0 bases and V 3 bases, and 5 bases lay outside the gene matches. Here the CDR3 DNA reads TGTGCCAGCAGCCAGAGGATAGCGGGGAGCACAGATACGCAGTATTTT. It yields the protein CASSQRIAGSTDTQYF.

This clonotype was seen at least ten times. CDR3 coding DNA: TGTGCCAGCAGGACCGGGACCCTTTATTCCTACGAGCAGTACTTC. It specifies CASRTGTLYSYEQYF. The V call is TRBV28, the J call TRBJ2-7; the D call may be TRBD1 or TRBD2 (5 bases each). The CDR3 sequence is 15 residues long. Trimming shortened V by 6 bases and J by 1 base, and 16 bases separated the two germline ends. Germline assignment: CDR1 MDHEN and CDR2 SYDVKM.

This clonotype was seen at least ten times. For the CDR3, the DNA is TGTGCCAGCAGCCTTCGACAGAACACTGAAGCTTTCTTT. Protein: CASSLRQNTEAFF. The rearrangement links TRBV6-5 to TRBJ1-1; D is ambiguous. Germline loops: CDR1 MNHEY, CDR2 SVGAGI. V was pared by 6 bases and J by 1 base, with 9 bases between. This CDR3 is 13 amino acids long.

This clonotype was counted ten times or more. This chain connects TRBV20-1 to TRBJ2-2; 9 nucleotides line up with TRBD1. Germline V gene data show CDR1 as DFQATT and CDR2 as SNEGSKA (reference sequence). Germline trimming cut 0 bases from V and 3 bases from J; bases unmatched to any gene: 2. The CDR3 is 15 residues long. The CDR3 loop reads CSAREQGAHTGELFF. The DNA of the CDR3 is TGCAGTGCTAGAGAACAGGGGGCCCACACCGGGGAGCTGTTTTTT.

A remark on this clonotype: The CDR3 does not close with the conserved phenylalanine or tryptophan, likely indicating a read error. The chain couples TRBV4-1 to TRBJ2-1, with D maybe TRBD1 (6 bases). Germline V gene sequence: CDR1 MGHRA, CDR2 YSYEKL. Trimming stripped 0 bases from V and 5 bases from J, with 8 bases between. This CDR3 spans 14 amino acids. The CDR3 DNA reads TGCGCCAGCAGCCAAGATTGGACAGACAATGAGCAGTTCTTG. Its translation is CASSQDWTDNEQFL.

The sample holds a few counts of this clonotype. The J gene is TRBJ2-7, the V gene TRBV29-1, with TRBD1 matching 7 bases. The length of the CDR3 is 14 residues. The germline CDR1 and CDR2 sequences are SQVTM and ANQGSEA. The V segment lost 6 bases and the J segment 0 bases; nucleotides outside the gene matches: 8. The CDR3 DNA reads TGCAGCGTCGCAGTTACAGGGGACTCCTACGAGCAGTACTTC. It yields the protein CSVAVTGDSYEQYF.